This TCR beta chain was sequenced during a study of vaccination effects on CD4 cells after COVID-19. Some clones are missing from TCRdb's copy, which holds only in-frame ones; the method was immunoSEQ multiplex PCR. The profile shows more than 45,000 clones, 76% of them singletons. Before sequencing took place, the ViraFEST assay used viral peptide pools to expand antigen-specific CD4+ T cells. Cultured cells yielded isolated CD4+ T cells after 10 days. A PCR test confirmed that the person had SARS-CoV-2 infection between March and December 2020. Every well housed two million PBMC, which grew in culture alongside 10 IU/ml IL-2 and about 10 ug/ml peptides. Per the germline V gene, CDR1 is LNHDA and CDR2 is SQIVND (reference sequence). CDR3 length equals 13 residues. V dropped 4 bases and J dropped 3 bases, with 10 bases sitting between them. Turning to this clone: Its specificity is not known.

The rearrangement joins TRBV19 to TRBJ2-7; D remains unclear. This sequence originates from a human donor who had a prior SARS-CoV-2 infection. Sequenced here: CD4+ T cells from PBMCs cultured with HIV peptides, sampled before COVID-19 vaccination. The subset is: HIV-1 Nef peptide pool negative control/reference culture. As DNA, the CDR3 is TGTGCCAGTAGTAGCGACATTTACTACGAGCAGTACTTC. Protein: CASSSDIYYEQYF.